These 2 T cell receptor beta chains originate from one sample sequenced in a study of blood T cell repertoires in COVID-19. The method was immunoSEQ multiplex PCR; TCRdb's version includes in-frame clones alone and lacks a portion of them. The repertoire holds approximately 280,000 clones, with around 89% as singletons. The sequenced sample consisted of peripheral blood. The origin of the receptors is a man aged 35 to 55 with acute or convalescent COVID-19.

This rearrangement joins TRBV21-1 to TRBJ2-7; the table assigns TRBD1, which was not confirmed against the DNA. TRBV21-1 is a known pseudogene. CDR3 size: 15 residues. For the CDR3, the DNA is TGTGCCAGCAGCCCTGGAGGAACAGGGACCTACGAGCAGTACTTC. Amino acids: CASSPGGTGTYEQYF.

The CDR3 DNA sequence: TGTGCCAGTAGTACCACAGGGTACCTTCTCTATGGCTACACCTTC. This gives the protein CASSTTGYLLYGYTF. This chain uses TRBV19 with TRBJ1-2; D possibly corresponds to TRBD1 (6 bases). V was pared by 4 bases and J by 4 bases, with 16 bases between. The germline gives CDR1 LNHDA, CDR2 SQIVND (reference sequence). This CDR3 is 15 amino acids long.